These T cell receptor beta chains were read from a single sample in a study of post-analysis software for immune sequencing data. TCRdb redid the calling of the PCR reads with MiXCR, one entry per CDR3 protein. The sample lists about 260,000 distinct CDR3 sequences; less than 40% were seen once. Source material: blood. The receptor set was obtained from a girl aged 5-17 years with multiple sclerosis. Both conserved end residues are part of each CDR3. The order of the fields is CDR3 DNA, CDR3 protein, D gene, V gene, clone size, J gene. A D gene is named only where the DNA matches it firmly. Only part of the rows carry a size: once, few, many, or a class if the clone is expanded.

TGCAGTGCTAGCCCCAAAGGAGGCCTTGGAGCTAACTATGGCTACACCTTC | CSASPKGGLGANYGYTF | - | TRBV20-1 | many | TRBJ1-2
TGTGCCAGCAGTTTAAAGGGGACTGACACTGAAGCTTTCTTT | CASSLKGTDTEAFF | - | TRBV12-3/TRBV12-4 | - | TRBJ1-1
TGTGCCAGCAGTGAAACCTTATTTACAGGGCGGGCGCCCCTCTCTGGGGCCAACGTCCTGACTTTC | CASSETLFTGRAPLSGANVLTF | - | TRBV2 | many | TRBJ2-6
TGTGCCAGCAGGTCTGCGGGGGGCGCCCTGAACATTCAGTACTTC | CASRSAGGALNIQYF | TRBD2 | TRBV11-2 | many | TRBJ2-4
TGTGCCAGCAGTTTATCGGGGGGCAGTCCCCACGAGCAGTACTTC | CASSLSGGSPHEQYF | - | TRBV27 | - | TRBJ2-7
TGTGCCAGCAGCGCTAGTCCCACTGAAAATCAGCCCCAGCATTTT | CASSASPTENQPQHF | - | TRBV9 | many | TRBJ1-5
TGTGCCAGCAGCTTCACCCTCGGGACTAGCATCGCAGATACGCAGTATTTT | CASSFTLGTSIADTQYF | TRBD2 | TRBV7-9 | many | TRBJ2-3
TGCAGCGTTTCGTTCGGAGCGGGGGACGGCAATGAGCAGTTCTTC | CSVSFGAGDGNEQFF | TRBD2 | TRBV29-1 | many | TRBJ2-1
TGTGCCAGCAGCTGGACTAGCGGGAGTTCCTACAATGAGCAGTTCTTC | CASSWTSGSSYNEQFF | TRBD2 | TRBV6-6 | many | TRBJ2-1
TGTGCCAGCAGCTTAATCCCCGGGCGAGAGACCCAGTACTTC | CASSLIPGRETQYF | - | TRBV7-3 | - | TRBJ2-5
TGTGCCAGCAGTTTTGGGCTCGGGGAAACGAACACTGAAGCTTTCTTT | CASSFGLGETNTEAFF | - | TRBV28 | few | TRBJ1-1
TGTGCCAGCAGCTTAGATCCCGCACTAAATGGCTACACCTTC | CASSLDPALNGYTF | - | TRBV7-9 | many | TRBJ1-2
TGTGCCAGCAGCTTAGAACGTCAGGGGTCGGGCTACACCTTC | CASSLERQGSGYTF | - | TRBV11-2 | - | TRBJ1-2
TGCGCCAGCAGCTTGGGGACTAGCCGCCATGAGCAGTTCTTC | CASSLGTSRHEQFF | TRBD2 | TRBV5-1 | many | TRBJ2-1
TGCAGTGCTAGCCGGACATGGGAGACCCAGTTCTTC | CSASRTWETQFF | - | TRBV20-1 | few | TRBJ2-1
TGTGCCAGCACCAAAAGGAGGGACAGTAAACAGCCCCAGCATTTT | CASTKRRDSKQPQHF | TRBD1 | TRBV6-1 | - | TRBJ1-5
TGTGCCAGCGGTTCATCCAGTGTCTATGGCTACACCTTC | CASGSSSVYGYTF | - | TRBV12-3/TRBV12-4 | many | TRBJ1-2
TGCGCCAGCAGCGTGACAGGGGAATCGAGCACAGATACGCAGTATTTT | CASSVTGESSTDTQYF | TRBD1 | TRBV5-1 | - | TRBJ2-3
TGTGCCACCACCGGGGGGGTGAACACTGAAGCTTTCTTT | CATTGGVNTEAFF | - | TRBV2 | - | TRBJ1-1
TGTGCCAGCAGCCAACAACCACAAGAGACCCAGTACTTC | CASSQQPQETQYF | - | TRBV16 | many | TRBJ2-5
TGTGCCAGCAGCTTAGGTCTGTTAGCACCCTCCAATGAGCAGTTCTTC | CASSLGLLAPSNEQFF | - | TRBV7-8 | many | TRBJ2-1
TGTGCCAGCATGGTTGGTAGCGGGGTCTACGAGCAGTACTTC | CASMVGSGVYEQYF | TRBD2 | TRBV6-5 | - | TRBJ2-7
TGTGCCAGCAGCCCGGCGGACAGGGCCTGGCACTGGCATTTT | CASSPADRAWHWHF | TRBD1 | TRBV6-6 | few | TRBJ1-5
TGCAGTGCGCAAGATCGGAGCTACAATGAGCAGTTCTTC | CSAQDRSYNEQFF | - | TRBV20-1 | - | TRBJ2-1
TGTGCCAGCAGCCCCCGGGGGGGCAATTCCTACGAGCAGTACTTC | CASSPRGGNSYEQYF | TRBD2 | TRBV7-2 | - | TRBJ2-7
TGCGCCAGCAGCCAGGGTCAGGCAGGCCCTCCCGCTGGCTACACCTTC | CASSQGQAGPPAGYTF | - | TRBV4-1 | many | TRBJ1-2
TGTGCCACCAGCAGAGAAGCCTCCAGGGCGGAGACCCAGTACTTC | CATSREASRAETQYF | - | TRBV15 | many | TRBJ2-5
TGTGCCAGCAGTTACTCGATGGACTCCTGGACAGGGGGTTTTCGCTACGAGCAGTACTTC | CASSYSMDSWTGGFRYEQYF | TRBD1 | TRBV6-5 | - | TRBJ2-7
TGTGCCGGAACTAGCGGGGGATATATCAATGAGCAGTTCTTC | CAGTSGGYINEQFF | TRBD2 | TRBV7-8 | few | TRBJ2-1
TGTGCCAGCAGTTCAGGGTATACTGAAGCTTTCTTT | CASSSGYTEAFF | - | TRBV12-3/TRBV12-4 | many | TRBJ1-1
TGTGCCACCAGCAGCGCCAGGGGCGCTGACTATGGCTACACCTTC | CATSSARGADYGYTF | - | TRBV15 | many | TRBJ1-2
TGTGCCAGCAGTGTAACGAGACTAGCGGGAGGGCCGAGATACACAGATACGCAGTATTTT | CASSVTRLAGGPRYTDTQYF | TRBD2 | TRBV28 | many | TRBJ2-3
TGCGCCAGCAGTTCGTGGGGGGGTCAAGAGACCCAGTACTTC | CASSSWGGQETQYF | TRBD2 | TRBV5-1 | many | TRBJ2-5
TGTGCCAGCAGCTTAACGGCCAGACCGACTAGCACAGATACGCAGTATTTT | CASSLTARPTSTDTQYF | - | TRBV7-3 | - | TRBJ2-3
TGTGCCAGCAGTGATAGCGGGAGGAATGAGCAGTTCTTC | CASSDSGRNEQFF | TRBD2 | TRBV6-5 | - | TRBJ2-1
TGCGCCAGCAGCCCCGGGACTAGCGGGATAGGGAGCGATGAGCAGTTCTTC | CASSPGTSGIGSDEQFF | TRBD2 | TRBV5-1 | - | TRBJ2-1
TGTGCCAGCAGCTCTCAGGGTATTAGCAATCAGCCCCAGCATTTT | CASSSQGISNQPQHF | - | TRBV7-2 | - | TRBJ1-5
TGCAGCGTGTTTACAGGAGGAAAACTGTTTTTT | CSVFTGGKLFF | - | TRBV29-1 | many | TRBJ1-4
TGCAGTCTAGCGGGCTCCTACAATGAGCAGTTCTTC | CSLAGSYNEQFF | TRBD2 | TRBV20-1 | once | TRBJ2-1
TGCAGTGCTAGTTCGGGGGCCGACTATGGCTACACCTTC | CSASSGADYGYTF | - | TRBV20-1 | few | TRBJ1-2
TGTGCCACCAGCAGAGCAGGGACAGGGGAGAACTATGGCTACACCTTC | CATSRAGTGENYGYTF | TRBD1 | TRBV15 | - | TRBJ1-2
TGCAGCGTTACATTCAGCAACACTGAAGCTTTCTTT | CSVTFSNTEAFF | - | TRBV29-1 | many | TRBJ1-1
TGTGCCAGCAGCGGCCGGACGGCGAACACTGAAGCTTTCTTT | CASSGRTANTEAFF | - | TRBV11-1 | few | TRBJ1-1
TGTGCCAGTAGTATAAGGTCGGGACAGGCCTACGAGCAGTACTTC | CASSIRSGQAYEQYF | TRBD1 | TRBV7-2 | once | TRBJ2-7
TGTGCCAGCAGCACGCCTGGCGGCGTCGGGACCGGGGAGCTGTTTTTT | CASSTPGGVGTGELFF | - | TRBV12-3/TRBV12-4 | few | TRBJ2-2
TGCGCCAGCAGCTTGTCTGGGGGGGCAGAGACCCAGTACTTC | CASSLSGGAETQYF | - | TRBV5-1 | many | TRBJ2-5